These 4 T cell receptor beta chains originate from one sample sequenced in a study of blood T cell repertoires in COVID-19. Libraries were prepared by immunoSEQ multiplex PCR; TCRdb keeps only in-frame clonotypes and omits some of them. The sample has about 170,000 clones, 70% to 90% seen once. The sample comprised peripheral blood. The receptor set was obtained from a woman older than 75 in a cohort sampled during active or convalescent COVID-19.

The V gene is TRBV27, the J gene TRBJ1-5; tentative D call: TRBD1 (6 bases). This CDR3 has 15 residues. The V gene's germline CDR1 is MNHEY and CDR2 SMNVEV (reference sequence). Trimming left V 1 base short and J 1 base short, with 8 bases between. CDR3 residues: CASSLFRGSNQPQHF. The CDR3 nucleotides read TGTGCCAGCAGTTTATTTAGGGGGAGCAATCAGCCCCAGCATTTT.

V gene TRBV19 combines with J gene TRBJ2-5; 8 bases are shared with TRBD1. The CDR3 covers 14 residues. Germline V CDR1 and CDR2: LNHDA, SQIVND (reference sequence). J lost 4 bases, V lost 5 bases, and 6 bases had no gene match. Written as DNA, the CDR3 is TGTGCCAGTAGTGTCACAGGGGGATCAGAGACCCAGTACTTC. Translating it yields CASSVTGGSETQYF.

J is TRBJ2-7 and V is TRBV7-9; 9 positions agree with TRBD2. V trimming: 5 bases; J trimming: 4 bases; junction bases outside the gene matches: 12. This CDR3 comprises 16 residues. Per the germline V gene, CDR1 is SEHNR and CDR2 is FQNEAQ (reference sequence). In nucleotides, the CDR3 is TGTGCCAGCAGCACTACCTTTAGCGGGGGTAAATACGAGCAGTACTTC. Protein product: CASSTTFSGGKYEQYF. The full variable domain, with the rest looked up from reference TRBV7-9 and TRBJ2-7, is DTGVSQNPRHKITKRGQNVTFRCDPISEHNRLYWYRQTLGQGPEFLTYFQNEAQLEKSRLLSDRFSAERPKGSFSTLEIQRTEQGDSAMYLCASSTTFSGGKYEQYFGPGTRLTVT.

Remarks on this clone: Other DNA sequences in this sample translate to the same CDR3. The chain is built from TRBV30 and TRBJ1-4, with 9 nucleotides matching TRBD1. V was pared by 1 base and J by 6 bases, with 3 bases of the junction left unmatched. This CDR3 is 14 amino acids long. Germline values: CDR1 GTSNPN, CDR2 SVGIG (reference sequence). The CDR3 DNA is TGTGCCTGGAGTGAGACAGGGGGGGATGAAAAACTGTTTTTT. Its translation: CAWSETGGDEKLFF.